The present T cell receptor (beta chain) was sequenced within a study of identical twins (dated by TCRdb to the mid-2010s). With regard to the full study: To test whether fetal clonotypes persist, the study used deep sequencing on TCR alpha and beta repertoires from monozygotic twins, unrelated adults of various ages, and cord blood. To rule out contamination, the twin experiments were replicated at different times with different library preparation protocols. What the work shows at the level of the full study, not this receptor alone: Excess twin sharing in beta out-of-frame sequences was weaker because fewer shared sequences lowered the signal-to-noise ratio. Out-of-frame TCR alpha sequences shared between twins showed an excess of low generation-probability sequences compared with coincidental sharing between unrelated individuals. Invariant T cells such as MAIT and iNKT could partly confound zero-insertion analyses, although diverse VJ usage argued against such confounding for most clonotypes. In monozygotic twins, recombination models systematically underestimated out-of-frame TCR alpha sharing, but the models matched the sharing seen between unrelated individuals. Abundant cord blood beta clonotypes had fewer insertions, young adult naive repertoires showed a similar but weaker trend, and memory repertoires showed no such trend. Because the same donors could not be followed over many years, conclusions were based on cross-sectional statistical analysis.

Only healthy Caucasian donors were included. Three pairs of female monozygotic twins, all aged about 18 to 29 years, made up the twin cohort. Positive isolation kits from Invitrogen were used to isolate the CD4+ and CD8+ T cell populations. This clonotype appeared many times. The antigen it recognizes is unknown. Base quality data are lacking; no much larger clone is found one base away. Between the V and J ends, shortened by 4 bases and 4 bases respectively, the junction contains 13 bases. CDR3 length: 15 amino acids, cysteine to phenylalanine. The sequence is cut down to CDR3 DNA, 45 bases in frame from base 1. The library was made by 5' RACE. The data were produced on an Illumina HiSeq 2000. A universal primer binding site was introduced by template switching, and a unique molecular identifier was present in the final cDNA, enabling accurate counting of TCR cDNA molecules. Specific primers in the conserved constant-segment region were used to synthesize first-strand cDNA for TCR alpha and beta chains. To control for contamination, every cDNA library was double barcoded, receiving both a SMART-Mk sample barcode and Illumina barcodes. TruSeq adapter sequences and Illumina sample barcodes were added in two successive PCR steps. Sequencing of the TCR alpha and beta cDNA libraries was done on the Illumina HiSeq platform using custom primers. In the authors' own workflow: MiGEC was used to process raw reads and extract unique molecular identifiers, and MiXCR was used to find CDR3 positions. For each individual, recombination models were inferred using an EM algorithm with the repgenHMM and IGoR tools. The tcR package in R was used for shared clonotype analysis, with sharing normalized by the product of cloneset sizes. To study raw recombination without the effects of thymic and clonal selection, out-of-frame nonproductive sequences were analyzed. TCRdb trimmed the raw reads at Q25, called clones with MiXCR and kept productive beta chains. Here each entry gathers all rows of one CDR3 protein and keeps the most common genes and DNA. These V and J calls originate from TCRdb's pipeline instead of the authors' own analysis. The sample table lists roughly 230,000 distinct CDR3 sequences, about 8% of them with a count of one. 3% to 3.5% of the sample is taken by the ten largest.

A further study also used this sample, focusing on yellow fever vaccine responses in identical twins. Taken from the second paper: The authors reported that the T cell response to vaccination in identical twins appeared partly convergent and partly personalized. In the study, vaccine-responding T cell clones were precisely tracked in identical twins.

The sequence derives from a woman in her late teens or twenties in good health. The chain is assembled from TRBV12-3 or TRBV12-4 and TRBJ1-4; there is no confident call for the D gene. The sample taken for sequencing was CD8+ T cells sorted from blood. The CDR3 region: CASSSEWDNNEKLFF. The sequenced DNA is TGTGCCAGCAGTTCCGAATGGGATAATAATGAAAAACTGTTTTTT.